Listed here are 15 T cell receptor beta chains from one sample, sequenced in a study of T cell repertoires in cytomegalovirus infection. TCRdb analysed the reads with MiXCR anew, one entry per CDR3 protein. The table lists fewer than 1,000,000 distinct CDR3 sequences, roughly 30% of them singletons. These TCRs are of unknown antigen specificity. The sample here was cultured CD8+ T cells from PBMCs, taken from culture after CMV antigen stimulation. Receptors originate from a human donor in good health (CMV status not recorded). Some clones in this sample may be carry-over from other donors' samples.

This clonotype occurred many times. This rearrangement joins TRBV6-1 to TRBJ2-3; no clear D. This CDR3 has 15 residues. The germline CDR1 and CDR2 sequences are MNHNS and SASEGT. Trimming cost V 6 bases and J 3 bases, with 16 bases left between them. The CDR3 nucleotides read TGTGCCAGCAGCCCGGAGTGGCCGCGGACAGATACGCAGTATTTT. Residues: CASSPEWPRTDTQYF.

In its sample, this clonotype was seen a few times. CDR3 residues: CASSQPHRPSGGYTF. In DNA, the CDR3 is TGCGCCAGCAGTCAACCCCACCGGCCCTCGGGCGGCTACACCTTC. The rearrangement uses TRBV23-1 and TRBJ1-2; D unclear. TRBV23-1 is noted as an ORF with a role that remains uncertain. The CDR3 is made up of 15 amino acids. V lost 2 bases to trimming and J lost 8 bases, with 18 bases between them.

The CDR3 DNA is TGTGCCAGCAGTTTTGCGGCGGGCTCCTATAATTCACCCCTCCACTTT. It encodes CASSFAAGSYNSPLHF. The V gene is TRBV12-3 or TRBV12-4, the J gene TRBJ1-6; D remains ambiguous. This CDR3 has 16 residues. V gave up 3 bases and J gave up 0 bases, with 9 bases separating them.

This clonotype has a handful of counts. V and J are TRBV7-6 and TRBJ2-2; D uncertain. V was clipped by 4 bases and J by 7 bases, with 13 bases between them. The CDR3 sequence is 14 residues long. Germline CDR1 is SGHVS and CDR2 is FNYEAQ. The CDR3 bases are TGTGCCAGCAGCTACCAACTTGGGAACGGGGAGCTGTTTTTT. This translates into CASSYQLGNGELFF.

The table lists this clonotype with many counts. This sequence joins TRBV7-8 and TRBJ1-5; 7 nucleotides align to TRBD1. Germline V gene sequence: CDR1 SGHVS, CDR2 FQNEAQ. This CDR3 has 16 residues. V lost 3 bases to trimming and J lost 1 base; unmatched junction nucleotides: 6. CDR3 region: CASSLTNRGSNQPQHF. The DNA for the CDR3 is TGTGCCAGCAGCTTGACAAACAGGGGAAGCAATCAGCCCCAGCATTTT. The complete variable domain, with remaining parts taken from reference TRBV7-8 and TRBJ1-5, reads GAGVSQSPRYKVAKRGQDVALRCDPISGHVSLFWYQQALGQGPEFLTYFQNEAQLDKSGLPSDRFFAERPEGSVSTLKIQRTQQEDSAVYLCASSLTNRGSNQPQHFGDGTRLSIL.

This clonotype has only a few counts. This chain joins TRBV2 and TRBJ1-5; perhaps TRBD1 as D (6 bases). Germline CDR1 reads SNHLY; CDR2 reads FYNNEI. This CDR3 comprises 15 residues. Trimming stripped 3 bases from V and 3 bases from J, with 12 bases between. CDR3 sequence: CASSDARGYNQPQHF. In nucleotides, the CDR3 is TGTGCCAGCAGTGATGCCAGGGGTTACAATCAGCCCCAGCATTTT.

This clonotype was observed at least ten times. V is TRBV6-1 and J is TRBJ1-1; no reliable D call. The ends were cut back, 3 bases at V and 4 bases at J, with 15 bases in the middle. The germline gives CDR1 MNHNS, CDR2 SASEGT. The CDR3 runs to 15 residues. In DNA form, the CDR3 reads TGTGCCAGCAGTGACCCCCCACATGGGCGCACTGAAGCTTTCTTT. It codes for CASSDPPHGRTEAFF.

This clonotype was found once. The genes are TRBV6-6 and TRBJ1-5; D perhaps matches TRBD1 (5 bases). There are 11 residues in the CDR3. Germline CDR1 and CDR2: MNHNY and SVGAGI (reference sequence). V was cut by 2 bases and J by 11 bases, with 7 bases left in between. CDR3 sequence reads: CASSYPGTQHF. The CDR3 bases are TGTGCCAGCAGTTACCCAGGGACCCAGCATTTT.

The chain joins TRBV12-3 or TRBV12-4 to TRBJ2-7; possibly TRBD1 or TRBD2 for D (5 bases each). CDR3 length: 13 amino acids. With 4 bases removed from V and 2 bases from J, the gap between germline ends came to 9 bases. CDR3 sequence: CASSWGRTYEQYF. The CDR3, as DNA: TGTGCCAGCAGTTGGGGACGGACCTACGAGCAGTACTTC.

This clonotype was picked up a small number of times. The rearrangement uses TRBV20-1 and TRBJ1-1; D gene ambiguous. The germline CDR1 and CDR2 sequences are DFQATT and SNEGSKA (reference sequence). This CDR3 spans 12 amino acids. Trimming pared 6 bases from V and 4 bases from J, leaving 12 bases between. CDR3 residues: CSAAPEVTEAFF. DNA of the CDR3: TGCAGTGCCGCCCCAGAAGTCACTGAAGCTTTCTTT.

This sequence joins TRBV9 and TRBJ2-1; 10 bases map to TRBD1. The junction had 12 bases not matched to a gene; V was cut back by 0 bases and J by 3 bases. CDR1 and CDR2 from the germline V gene are SGDLS and YYNGEE. This CDR3 region has 19 residues. CDR3 region: CASSVGGTGELLIYNEQFF. In nucleotides, the CDR3 is TGTGCCAGCAGCGTAGGGGGGACAGGGGAACTACTGATCTACAATGAGCAGTTCTTC.

This clonotype was recorded a few times. The chain links TRBV7-9 to TRBJ2-3; D remains unclear. The CDR3 extends over 16 amino acids. Trimming removed 1 base at V and 2 bases at J, with 13 bases between. Germline CDR1 and CDR2: SEHNR and FQNEAQ (reference sequence). The CDR3, as DNA: TGTGCCAGCAGCTTAGTTGGCCAGACCTCCACAGATACGCAGTATTTT. It codes for CASSLVGQTSTDTQYF.

This clonotype appeared a single time. The chain combines TRBV15 with TRBJ1-5; 8 bases match TRBD1. V gave up 0 bases and J gave up 7 bases; unmatched junction bases: 5. The germline V gene encodes CDR1 LNHNV and CDR2 YYDKDF (reference sequence). This CDR3 comprises 15 residues. The CDR3 DNA sequence: TGTGCCACCAGCAGAGATCGTGGACAGGGCCAGCCCCAGCATTTT. This translates into CATSRDRGQGQPQHF.

This clonotype was observed once. Mismatch with germline at one junction end may stem from a read error. The gene calls are TRBV4-1 and TRBJ2-1; no definite D call. CDR3 length: 12 amino acids. The V gene's germline CDR1 is MGHRA and CDR2 YSYEKL. CDR3 protein: CASSQGHEWRFF. The CDR3 nucleotides are TGTGCCAGCAGCCAAGGGCATGAGTGGCGGTTCTTC.

This clonotype has only a few counts. V usage is TRBV6-5 and J usage is TRBJ1-1; D is uncertain. Trimming shortened V by 2 bases and J by 1 base, and 14 bases separated the two germline ends. The CDR3 runs to 16 residues. Looked up from germline, CDR1 is MNHEY and CDR2 is SVGAGI. The CDR3 DNA reads TGTGCCAGCAGTTACGGCCTACCGGAAGCGAACACTGAAGCTTTCTTT. Protein sequence: CASSYGLPEANTEAFF.